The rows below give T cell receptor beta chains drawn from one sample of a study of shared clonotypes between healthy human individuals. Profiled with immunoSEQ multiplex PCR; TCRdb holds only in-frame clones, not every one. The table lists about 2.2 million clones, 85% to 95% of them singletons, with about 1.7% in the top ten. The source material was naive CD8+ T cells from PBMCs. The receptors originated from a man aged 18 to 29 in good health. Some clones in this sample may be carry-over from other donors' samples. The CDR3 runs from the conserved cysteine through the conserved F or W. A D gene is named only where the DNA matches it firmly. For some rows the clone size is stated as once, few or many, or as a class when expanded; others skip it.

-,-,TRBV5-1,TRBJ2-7,CASSLGVYEQYF,TGCGCCAGCAGCTTGGGAGTCTACGAGCAGTACTTC
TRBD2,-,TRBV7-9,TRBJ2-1,CASTLAGSAYNEQFF,TGTGCCAGCACCCTAGCGGGGTCGGCCTACAATGAGCAGTTCTTC
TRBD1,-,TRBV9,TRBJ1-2,CASSVQGATLTSGYTF,TGTGCCAGCAGCGTTCAGGGGGCGACTCTGACATCGGGCTACACCTTC
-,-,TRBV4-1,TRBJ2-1,CASSRDRTPDEQFF,TGCGCCAGCAGCCGCGACAGAACCCCGGATGAGCAGTTCTTC
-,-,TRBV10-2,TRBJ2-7,CASTGPSYEQYF,TGCGCCAGCACAGGGCCATCCTACGAGCAGTACTTC
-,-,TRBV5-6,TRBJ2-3,CASSLSDTQYF,TGTGCCAGCAGCTTGTCAGATACGCAGTATTTT
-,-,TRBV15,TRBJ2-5,CATSRDLLAAEGGETQYF,TGTGCCACCAGCAGAGATCTCCTAGCCGCCGAGGGGGGGGAGACCCAGTACTTC
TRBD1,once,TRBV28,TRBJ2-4,CASSLVTGLNIQYF,TGTGCCAGCAGTTTAGTGACAGGGTTGAACATTCAGTACTTC
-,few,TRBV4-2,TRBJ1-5,CASSQAPLQLNQPQHF,TGTGCCAGCAGCCAGGCTCCTCTACAGCTGAATCAGCCCCAGCATTTT
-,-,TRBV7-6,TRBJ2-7,CASSLNRDSSYEQYF,TGTGCCAGCAGCTTAAATCGGGACTCCTCCTACGAGCAGTACTTC
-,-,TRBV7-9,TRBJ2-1,CASSFSGNEQFF,TGTGCCAGCAGCTTCTCAGGCAATGAGCAGTTCTTC
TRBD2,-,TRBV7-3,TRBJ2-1,CASSLYAGGPSEQFF,TGTGCCAGCAGCTTATATGCGGGAGGGCCGTCTGAGCAGTTCTTC
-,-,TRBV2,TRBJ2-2,CASSDPSILNTGELFF,TGTGCCAGCAGTGATCCCAGCATTCTGAACACCGGGGAGCTGTTTTTT
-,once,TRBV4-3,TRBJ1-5,CASSQDSRNNQPQHF,TGCGCCAGCAGCCAAGATTCACGGAACAATCAGCCCCAGCATTTT
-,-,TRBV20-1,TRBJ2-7,CSARDVYEQYF,TGCAGTGCTAGGGACGTCTACGAGCAGTACTTC
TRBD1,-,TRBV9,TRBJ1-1,CASSARQGLNTEAFF,TGTGCCAGCAGCGCCCGACAGGGTCTGAACACTGAAGCTTTCTTT